Following are 31 T cell receptor beta chains from one sample sequenced in a study of T cell responses to AZD1222 COVID-19 vaccine. Some clones are missing from TCRdb's copy, which holds only in-frame ones; the method was immunoSEQ multiplex PCR. The table records around 130,000 clones, 85% to 90% of them present only once. The material sequenced was peripheral blood, taken 28 days after the second AZD1222 dose. Receptors originate from an adult who received the AZD1222 COVID-19 vaccine.

The V and J genes are TRBV10-1 and TRBJ1-4; D unclear. The CDR3 totals 14 residues. Trimming stripped 0 bases from V and 1 base from J, with 3 bases between. Looked up from germline, CDR1 is WNHNN and CDR2 is SYGVQD (reference sequence). As DNA, the CDR3 is TGCGCCAGCAGTGAGTCAGTAACTAATGAAAAACTGTTTTTT. Its translation: CASSESVTNEKLFF.

This chain's CDR3 is CASSLGGQLNTEAFF. In DNA form, the CDR3 reads TGTGCCAGCAGCTTAGGAGGACAGCTGAACACTGAAGCTTTCTTT. The chain couples TRBV11-3 to TRBJ1-1, with a weak D call TRBD1 (6 bases). Germline V lookup: CDR1 SGHNT, CDR2 YENEEA. Trimming took off 1 base at V and 0 bases at J, with 9 bases between the two ends. This CDR3 has 15 residues. Based on the CDR3 plus reference TRBV11-3 and TRBJ1-1, the full variable domain is EAGVVQSPRYKIIEKKQPVAFWCNPISGHNTLYWYLQNLGQGPELLIRYENEEAVDDSQLPKDRFSAERLKGVDSTLKIQPAELGDSAVYLCASSLGGQLNTEAFFGQGTRLTVV.

The chain employs TRBV28 and TRBJ2-3; 9 bases align to TRBD2. The CDR3 is 17 amino acids. Unmatched junction bases numbered 10, after V lost 3 bases and J lost 3 bases. Germline V gene sequence: CDR1 MDHEN, CDR2 SYDVKM. The CDR3 sequence is CASSFRSLAGQTDTQYF. The CDR3 bases are TGTGCCAGCAGTTTCCGATCCCTAGCGGGGCAGACAGATACGCAGTATTTT.

This CDR3 is CASSTYAGTMQYF. The CDR3 coding sequence is TGTGCCAGCAGCACTTACGCGGGGACAATGCAGTATTTT. This chain joins TRBV7-2 and TRBJ2-3; D may correspond to TRBD1 or TRBD2 (6 bases each). Trimming left V 5 bases short and J 11 bases short, with 17 bases between. Germline values: CDR1 SGHTA, CDR2 FQGNSA. This CDR3 region has 13 residues.

The V gene is TRBV14, the J gene TRBJ1-2, with D unresolved. The V end lost 1 base, the J end lost 8 bases, and 8 bases lay between the germline ends. Germline V CDR1 and CDR2: SGHDN, FVKESK. CDR3 length: 12 amino acids. This chain's CDR3 is CASSQGREGYTF. The CDR3 region has the DNA TGTGCCAGCAGCCAAGGAAGGGAGGGCTACACCTTC.

V gene TRBV19 combines with J gene TRBJ1-2; the D is unclear. The V and J ends lost 9 bases and 2 bases respectively, with 10 bases between them. The CDR3 sequence is 12 residues long. Per the germline V gene, CDR1 is LNHDA and CDR2 is SQIVND (reference sequence). The CDR3 DNA reads as TGTGCCAGCGACCGGGGAAACTATGGCTACACCTTC. This translates into CASDRGNYGYTF.

V gene TRBV15 combines with J gene TRBJ2-5; tentatively, D is TRBD2 (5 bases). Trimming took off 0 bases at V and 2 bases at J, with 10 bases between the two ends. This CDR3 is 15 amino acids long. Per germline, CDR1 LNHNV and CDR2 YYDKDF (reference sequence). For the CDR3, the DNA is TGTGCCACCAGCAGAGATCGGGGAAGGCAAGAGACCCAGTACTTC. Protein sequence: CATSRDRGRQETQYF.

The chain links TRBV4-1 to TRBJ2-2; no definite D call. There are 13 residues in the CDR3. V lost 3 bases, J lost 2 bases, and 4 bases lay in between. Germline loops: CDR1 MGHRA, CDR2 YSYEKL. In nucleotides, the CDR3 is TGCGCCAGCAGCCATACAAACACCGGGGAGCTGTTTTTT. As protein: CASSHTNTGELFF.

This sequence joins TRBV20-1 and TRBJ1-1, with TRBD1 matching over 8 bases. Germline lookup yields CDR1 DFQATT and CDR2 SNEGSKA (reference sequence). V shed 6 bases and J 5 bases; nucleotides not matched to a gene: 8. CDR3 length: 13 residues. CDR3 residues: CSASTRGRTEAFF. The CDR3 region has the DNA TGCAGTGCCAGTACCAGGGGGCGGACTGAAGCTTTCTTT.

The chain has TRBV18 and TRBJ2-3, with D perhaps TRBD1 (6 bases). CDR1 is KGHSH and CDR2 is LQKENI in the germline V gene. The CDR3 is made up of 15 amino acids. Trimming left V 4 bases short and J 0 bases short, with 11 bases between. The CDR3 is CASSREGVSTDTQYF. CDR3 in DNA: TGTGCCAGCTCACGCGAGGGGGTGAGCACAGATACGCAGTATTTT.

This sequence joins TRBV18 and TRBJ1-1, with 7 bases lining up with TRBD1. J gave up 3 bases and V 2 bases, and 3 bases lay outside the gene matches. CDR3 length equals 14 residues. From germline, CDR1 is KGHSH and CDR2 LQKENI. In DNA form, the CDR3 reads TGTGCCAGCTCACCAGGACAGGCTTACACTGAAGCTTTCTTT. It yields the protein CASSPGQAYTEAFF.

The chain is built from TRBV28 and TRBJ1-6, with TRBD1 matching over 8 bases. CDR3 size: 18 residues. V shed 6 bases, J shed 9 bases, and the junction held 19 bases outside the gene matches. CDR1 and CDR2 (germline): MDHEN, SYDVKM. The CDR3 region is CASSTDRVTRRRVSPLHF. CDR3 nucleotides: TGTGCCAGCAGCACGGACAGGGTAACGAGGCGCCGAGTTTCACCCCTCCACTTT. Variable domain in full (rest from reference TRBV28 and TRBJ1-6): DVKVTQSSRYLVKRTGEKVFLECVQDMDHENMFWYRQDPGLGLRLIYFSYDVKMKEKGDIPEGYSVSREKKERFSLILESASTNQTSMYLCASSTDRVTRRRVSPLHFGNGTRLTVT.

The chain uses TRBV28 and TRBJ2-7; D possibly corresponds to TRBD2 (6 bases). Germline assignment: CDR1 MDHEN and CDR2 SYDVKM. The CDR3 runs to 17 residues. Deletions cut 2 bases from V and 4 bases from J, with 21 bases between. The DNA of the CDR3 is TGTGCCAGCAGTTTAGGGTTCGGGGGTCGGGGATTTTACGAGCAGTACTTC. Its translation: CASSLGFGGRGFYEQYF.

The J gene is TRBJ1-1, the V gene TRBV6-2 or TRBV6-3, with D possibly TRBD1 on 6 matching bases. This CDR3 is 13 amino acids long. V gave up 6 bases and J gave up 4 bases, with 12 bases separating them. Germline CDR1 is MNHEY and CDR2 is SVGEGT. The DNA for the CDR3 is TGTGCCAGCAGCCTTAAGGGGGGCACTGAAGCTTTCTTT. This gives the protein CASSLKGGTEAFF.

This chain uses TRBV7-8 with TRBJ2-7, with D hard to call. Germline lookup yields CDR1 SGHVS and CDR2 FQNEAQ. Trimming removed 1 base from V and 0 bases from J, with 4 bases in between. The CDR3 length is 13 residues. CDR3 sequence reads: CASSLGFSYEQYF. The CDR3 DNA reads as TGTGCCAGCAGCTTAGGGTTCTCCTACGAGCAGTACTTC.

This chain uses TRBV6-1 with TRBJ1-2, with D tentatively TRBD1 (5 bases). CDR1 and CDR2 (germline): MNHNS, SASEGT. This CDR3 contains 15 residues. The V end was cut by 8 bases, the J end by 0 bases, with 16 bases between. The CDR3 region has the DNA TGTGCCAGCCAGGCCCCTCAGGGCGCTAACTATGGCTACACCTTC. It codes for CASQAPQGANYGYTF.

CDR3 sequence (DNA): TGCGCCAGCAGCCCAGCCGGGACCCATATGGCGGAGACCCAGTACTTC. This encodes CASSPAGTHMAETQYF. The chain employs TRBV5-1 and TRBJ2-5, with D perhaps matching TRBD1 or TRBD2 (5 bases each). Germline CDR1 and CDR2: SGHRS and YFSETQ. V was cut by 4 bases and J by 5 bases, with 21 bases left in between. This CDR3 region has 16 residues. The full variable domain, completed using reference TRBV5-1 and TRBJ2-5, is KAGVTQTPRYLIKTRGQQVTLSCSPISGHRSVSWYQQTPGQGLQFLFEYFSETQRNKGNFPGRFSGRQFSNSRSEMNVSTLELGDSALYLCASSPAGTHMAETQYFGPGTRLLVL.

This clone occurred a few times. The V gene is TRBV18, the J gene TRBJ2-5; the match to TRBD1 covers 7 bases. The CDR3 has 15 amino acids. With V trimmed by 3 bases and J by 5 bases, 9 bases remained unmatched. Germline loops: CDR1 KGHSH, CDR2 LQKENI. This CDR3 reads CASSPLKGGDETQYF. CDR3 coding DNA: TGTGCCAGCTCACCCCTAAAAGGGGGCGATGAGACCCAGTACTTC.

This clone has only one observation. CDR3 nucleotide sequence: TGTGCCACACCCCTCCGGGGGAGGGCGGCTGAAGCTTTCTTT. As protein: CATPLRGRAAEAFF. The chain employs TRBV10-3 and TRBJ1-1; a possible D gene is TRBD1 (5 bases). Looked up from germline, CDR1 is ENHRY and CDR2 is SYGVKD. Trimming took off 10 bases at V and 6 bases at J, with 21 bases between the two ends. The CDR3 covers 14 residues.

The J gene is TRBJ2-5, the V gene TRBV19; D may be TRBD2 (6 bases). This CDR3 has 13 amino acids. CDR1 is LNHDA, CDR2 SQIVND, per germline (reference sequence). Trimming removed 6 bases at V and 3 bases at J, with 11 bases between. CDR3 protein: CASRASDKETQYF. The CDR3 nucleotides read TGTGCCAGTAGGGCTAGCGATAAAGAGACCCAGTACTTC.

The V and J genes are TRBV10-2 and TRBJ1-1; D may be TRBD1 (5 bases). V shed 6 bases and J shed 5 bases, with 13 bases lying between them. The CDR3 is 13 residues long. Germline loops: CDR1 WSHSY, CDR2 SAAADI. This chain's CDR3 is CASRRGFTTEAFF. Written as DNA, the CDR3 is TGCGCCAGCAGGCGGGGGTTTACGACTGAAGCTTTCTTT.

The chain employs TRBV9 and TRBJ2-2; perhaps TRBD1 as D (6 bases). The length of the CDR3 is 14 residues. The V gene's germline CDR1 is SGDLS and CDR2 YYNGEE. Trimming left V 3 bases short and J 6 bases short, with 12 bases between. The CDR3 is CASSAPRGSGELFF. The CDR3 DNA follows: TGTGCCAGCAGCGCCCCAAGGGGGTCCGGGGAGCTGTTTTTT.

The V gene is TRBV21-1, the J gene TRBJ2-1; the DNA was not used to check the table's D call, TRBD1. TRBV21-1 constitutes a pseudogene. CDR3 length equals 17 residues. CDR3 sequence reads: CASSKAGTEKPYNEQFF. CDR3 in DNA: TGTGCCAGCAGCAAAGCCGGGACAGAAAAACCTTACAATGAGCAGTTCTTC.

The V call is TRBV10-3, the J call TRBJ1-5; D not certain. The germline gives CDR1 ENHRY, CDR2 SYGVKD. The CDR3 has 15 residues. The V and J ends lost 0 bases and 5 bases respectively, with 11 bases between them. The DNA for the CDR3 is TGTGCCATCAGTGAGTCTGCACAGAAAGATCAGCCCCAGCATTTT. Translation gives CAISESAQKDQPQHF.

The gene calls are TRBV7-2 and TRBJ1-1, with D possibly being TRBD1 (5 bases). Trimming took off 5 bases at V and 8 bases at J, with 12 bases between the two ends. The CDR3 extends over 12 amino acids. CDR1 is SGHTA and CDR2 is FQGNSA in the germline V gene. DNA for the CDR3: TGTGCCAGCAGCCGACATCGGGGGGAAGCTTTCTTT. Translation gives CASSRHRGEAFF.

The V gene is TRBV7-3, the J gene TRBJ1-1; D is uncertain. Germline V gene lookup returns CDR1 SGHTA and CDR2 FQGTGA. This CDR3 spans 14 amino acids. The V and J ends lost 3 bases and 6 bases respectively, with 14 bases between them. CDR3 sequence reads: CASSFKLGISEAFF. The CDR3 DNA is TGTGCCAGCAGCTTTAAGTTGGGAATTTCTGAAGCTTTCTTT.

V gene TRBV6-5 combines with J gene TRBJ2-1; D call uncertain. CDR1 and CDR2 (germline): MNHEY, SVGAGI. This CDR3 contains 13 residues. V was clipped by 6 bases and J by 3 bases, with 9 bases between them. The CDR3 DNA reads as TGTGCCAGCAGCGTACTACACTACAATGAGCAGTTCTTC. It translates to CASSVLHYNEQFF.

The chain is built from TRBV18 and TRBJ1-4; D gene ambiguous. The CDR3 extends over 14 amino acids. Trimming removed 4 bases from V and 0 bases from J, with 6 bases in between. Germline assignment: CDR1 KGHSH and CDR2 LQKENI. CDR3 in amino acids: CASSLIATNEKLFF. The CDR3 coding sequence is TGTGCCAGCTCACTTATTGCAACTAATGAAAAACTGTTTTTT.

This clone came up once. The rearrangement uses TRBV20-1 and TRBJ1-5; no firm D call. Germline CDR1 is DFQATT and CDR2 is SNEGSKA (reference sequence). This CDR3 is 12 amino acids long. V shed 3 bases and J shed 6 bases, with 9 bases lying between them. The CDR3 reads CSASKGSQPQHF. For the CDR3, the DNA is TGCAGTGCTAGTAAGGGAAGTCAGCCCCAGCATTTT.

The chain combines TRBV5-1 with TRBJ2-3, with 7 bases that match TRBD2. V shed 4 bases, J shed 1 base, and the junction held 6 bases outside the gene matches. CDR1 and CDR2 (germline): SGHRS, YFSETQ. CDR3 size: 15 residues. CDR3: CASSVQTSGTDTQYF. CDR3 in DNA: TGCGCCAGCAGCGTCCAAACTAGCGGCACAGATACGCAGTATTTT.

This clone was seen just once. The J gene is TRBJ2-7, the V gene TRBV5-1, with 7 bases that match TRBD2. Germline trimming cut 1 base from V and 7 bases from J; bases unmatched to any gene: 5. The CDR3 is made up of 13 amino acids. The germline V gene encodes CDR1 SGHRS and CDR2 YFSETQ. The CDR3 nucleotides read TGCGCCAGCAGCTTGAAGCGGGGTCAGGAGCAGTACTTC. It encodes CASSLKRGQEQYF.